This entry is about one T cell receptor (beta chain). The CDR3 extends over 12 amino acids. CDR1 is MNHEY, CDR2 SMNVEV, per germline (reference sequence). V lost 8 bases to trimming and J lost 10 bases, with 17 bases between them. The data stem from a study of response to subunit inactivated influenza vaccine. TCRdb re-called the RT-PCR reads through MiXCR, storing one row per CDR3 protein. This sample has some 570,000 distinct CDR3 sequences, with 11% found just once. The same sample was also studied in work on T cells expressing NK-cell markers. That paper states: The authors generated TCR beta cDNA through 5'RACE template switching with UMIs. All TCR beta repertoires analysed originated from sorted CD3+CD56+NKG2C+, CD3+CD56+NKG2C- and CD3+CD56-NKG2C+ T cells. Seven of eight sequenced donors tested HCMV-seropositive; one tested seronegative. Dominant NKG2C+ clonotypes in 5 or 6 donors made up about 1.0-8% of CD8+ T cells.

The source was PBMCs from blood, collected on the day of vaccination. The V gene is TRBV27, the J gene TRBJ2-5, with D unresolved. This receptor was taken from a man aged 45-65 years who received an inactivated influenza vaccine. In DNA form, the CDR3 reads TGTGCCAGCGGGCTGGGGAAAAGGGACCAGTACTTC. Protein: CASGLGKRDQYF.